This entry describes one TCR beta chain. Its recognized antigen is unknown. One base away there is no much larger clone; base qualities are not given. CDR1 and CDR2, looked up from the germline V gene, are KGHSH and LQKENI. The CDR3 spans 14 residues, from the cysteine through the phenylalanine. Only the CDR3 DNA stays, 42 bases, in frame from base 1. Trimming costs V 3 bases and J 7 bases, and their ends lie 13 bases apart. The sample comes from a study of beta chain features in type 1 diabetes listed by TCRdb under 2018. About the investigation overall: Mean age, gender distribution, total cell number and subset yield did not differ between patients and healthy donors. A total of around 110,000,000 sorted cells were examined across all samples, and RNA yield correlated strongly with the number of cells per subset. The study compared the TCRB repertoires of sorted circulating CD4+ T cell subsets in recently diagnosed type 1 diabetes patients with those in matched healthy donors. Naive and central memory subsets were obtained from all 28 donors, but regulatory and stem cell-like memory subsets were isolated from only 8 patients and 8 healthy donors.

The entire isolated RNA was reverse transcribed using the High Capacity cDNA Reverse Transcription Kit, and thus expressed TCRB transcripts were sequenced. Deep immunoSEQ sequencing was applied to naive, central memory and regulatory T cell samples, giving an average of about 3.7 million total reads per sample. Sorted cells were lysed in RLT buffer, and RNA was extracted using DNase-treated RNeasy Micro or Mini kits according to cell number. To prevent cross-contamination, each cell subset was processed individually, whereas patient and healthy donor samples were processed jointly. The immunoSEQ multiplex PCR was used to amplify TCRB sequences from cDNA, generating 87-bp fragments that spanned the CDR3 region. The amplicons were sequenced using the Illumina HiSeq platform. For the original study's pipeline: PCR bias was computationally corrected using synthetic template baselines, reads within Hamming distance 2 were collapsed, and singletons that could not be merged were discarded. Reads were aligned against IMGT to assign V, D and J genes, CDR3 length and insertions or deletions at six rearrangement sites. Within each subset, clonotype counts were normalized to the number of sorted cells before true diversity and Gini coefficients were calculated with the tcR R package. The overlap coefficient, calculated on TCRB nucleotide sequences, was used to measure repertoire sharing. Out-of-frame TCRB sequences from naive cells were analyzed to stand in for the pre-selection repertoire. The source is immuneACCESS, and TCRdb retained only in-frame sequences with V and J called. Part of the clones is not carried over; for the studies checked, unresolved V genes explain less than half of this, and the remainder is unexplained. V, J and clone size were drawn from that table, and D and trimming were deduced from the DNA. This sample lists roughly 330,000 clones; approximately 10% were detected once. The ten largest make up around 0.015% of the sample.

Each donor gave one peripheral blood draw, averaging roughly 120 mL, which was collected into heparinised tubes. A BD FACSAria II was used to sort naive, central memory, regulatory and stem cell-like memory CD4+ T cells with a panel that included CD45RO, CCR7, CD25, CD127, CD95 and CD27. All sorted populations exceeded 95% purity. PBMCs were isolated immediately by Lymphoprep density gradient centrifugation and stained directly without culture. So that batch effects would be minimized, each experiment stained and sorted samples in pairs, pairing one healthy donor with one patient. The study at large found these results: Naive, central memory and regulatory TCRB repertoires appeared to be more similar among patients than among healthy donors. A moderate but significant shortening of TCRB CDR3 length was observed in type 1 diabetes patients in all four CD4+ subsets. HLA sub-analyses involved small numbers of individuals, so any influence of HLA type on TCRB rearrangement remained unresolved. Because cDNA rather than genomic DNA was sequenced, highly expressing activated cells could have been over-represented, although no difference in activation and CD3 levels was found between groups. At VDJ recombination sites, patients with type 1 diabetes made fewer insertions and deleted more nucleotides, a pattern implying thymic rearrangement abnormalities. Shorter templates might have been favored by PCR, but patient and control samples were amplified and corrected together, so both groups would have been affected equally by any skew.

The source of this sequence is a woman in her twenties or thirties in good health. Sequences were obtained from naive CD4+ T cells from blood. The cell subset or site label, read with the paper, signifies: true naive CD4+ T cells. The chain is made from TRBV18 and TRBJ2-4, with TRBD2 tentatively as D gene (5 bases match). In nucleotides, the sequence is TGTGCCAGCTCACCCCTCATTCGGGGTAACATTCAGTACTTC. Its protein reads: CASSPLIRGNIQYF.